A selection of T cell receptor beta chains follows, all from one sample in a study of control samples from healthy donors and cancer patients. TCRdb's copy holds only in-frame clones and misses some; the assay was immunoSEQ multiplex PCR. This sample has about 79,000 clones, with over 85% found just once. Sequenced material: PBMCs. These receptors were obtained from a woman aged 40 to 55 with lung cancer. CDR3s include the opening cysteine and the closing phenylalanine or tryptophan. Fields, in order: clone size, J gene, D gene, V gene, CDR3 protein, CDR3 DNA. The D gene is left open where the match is weak. Clone size appears in some rows only: once, few, many, or a class for an expanded clone.

clone_size: -
j_call: TRBJ2-3
d_call: TRBD2
v_call: TRBV3-1/TRBV3-2
cdr3_aa: CASSQGTSGFTDTQYF
cdr3_nt: TGTGCCAGCAGCCAAGGGACTAGCGGTTTCACAGATACGCAGTATTTT

clone_size: -
j_call: TRBJ2-7
d_call: -
v_call: TRBV6-2/TRBV6-3
cdr3_aa: CASSFDSHYEQYF
cdr3_nt: TGTGCCAGCAGTTTCGACTCACATTACGAGCAGTACTTC

clone_size: -
j_call: TRBJ2-1
d_call: -
v_call: TRBV7-9
cdr3_aa: CASREAVSSYNEQFF
cdr3_nt: TGTGCCAGCAGGGAAGCTGTGAGCTCCTACAATGAGCAGTTCTTC

clone_size: -
j_call: TRBJ1-4
d_call: -
v_call: TRBV30
cdr3_aa: CAWSVLGGGEKLFF
cdr3_nt: TGTGCCTGGAGTGTACTGGGGGGTGGAGAAAAACTGTTTTTT

clone_size: once
j_call: TRBJ1-1
d_call: -
v_call: TRBV3-1/TRBV3-2
cdr3_aa: CASSRGQATVLNTEAFF
cdr3_nt: TGTGCCAGCAGCCGGGGACAAGCGACAGTCTTGAACACTGAAGCTTTCTTT

clone_size: -
j_call: TRBJ1-2
d_call: TRBD1
v_call: TRBV2
cdr3_aa: CASSEATGSHYGYTF
cdr3_nt: TGTGCCAGCAGTGAAGCGACAGGGAGTCACTATGGCTACACCTTC

clone_size: -
j_call: TRBJ1-1
d_call: -
v_call: TRBV7-2
cdr3_aa: CASSSSLYTEAFF
cdr3_nt: TGTGCCAGCAGCTCCAGTCTTTACACTGAAGCTTTCTTT

clone_size: -
j_call: TRBJ2-7
d_call: -
v_call: TRBV30
cdr3_aa: CAWSARRHSYEQYF
cdr3_nt: TGTGCCTGGAGTGCCCGAAGACATTCCTACGAGCAGTACTTC

clone_size: -
j_call: TRBJ1-5
d_call: -
v_call: TRBV27
cdr3_aa: CASSLSFPSLGPQHF
cdr3_nt: TGTGCCAGCAGTTTATCTTTTCCTTCCCTTGGGCCCCAGCATTTT

clone_size: once
j_call: TRBJ2-7
d_call: TRBD1
v_call: TRBV24-1
cdr3_aa: CATSDPWTAGQGPLEQYF
cdr3_nt: TGTGCCACCAGTGATCCATGGACGGCGGGACAGGGTCCCCTCGAGCAGTACTTC

clone_size: -
j_call: TRBJ2-5
d_call: -
v_call: TRBV5-4
cdr3_aa: CASSPPGVQETQYF
cdr3_nt: TGTGCCAGCAGCCCCCCCGGAGTCCAAGAGACCCAGTACTTC

clone_size: -
j_call: TRBJ2-7
d_call: TRBD1
v_call: TRBV19
cdr3_aa: CASSRGQIPAREQYF
cdr3_nt: TGTGCCAGTAGTCGGGGACAGATCCCTGCCAGGGAGCAGTACTTC

clone_size: -
j_call: TRBJ2-7
d_call: -
v_call: TRBV7-9
cdr3_aa: CASSSRDISYEQYF
cdr3_nt: TGTGCCAGCAGCTCCCGGGACATCTCCTACGAGCAGTACTTC

clone_size: -
j_call: TRBJ2-7
d_call: -
v_call: TRBV7-9
cdr3_aa: CASSLVGWHEQYF
cdr3_nt: TGTGCCAGCAGCTTAGTCGGGTGGCACGAGCAGTACTTC

clone_size: -
j_call: TRBJ1-2
d_call: -
v_call: TRBV6-1
cdr3_aa: CASSENWGNSFGYGYTF
cdr3_nt: TGTGCCAGCAGTGAAAATTGGGGGAACAGCTTTGGCTATGGCTACACCTTC

clone_size: -
j_call: TRBJ1-5
d_call: -
v_call: TRBV2
cdr3_aa: CASTQKAWLEQPQHF
cdr3_nt: TGTGCCAGCACCCAGAAAGCATGGTTAGAACAGCCCCAGCATTTT

clone_size: -
j_call: TRBJ2-4
d_call: -
v_call: TRBV20-1
cdr3_aa: CSASPRGSAKNIQYF
cdr3_nt: TGCAGTGCTAGTCCCCGGGGGAGCGCCAAAAACATTCAGTACTTC

clone_size: -
j_call: TRBJ2-7
d_call: -
v_call: TRBV6-5
cdr3_aa: CASRPQAFPTYEQYF
cdr3_nt: TGTGCCAGCAGGCCCCAGGCTTTTCCTACCTACGAGCAGTACTTC

clone_size: -
j_call: TRBJ2-3
d_call: TRBD1
v_call: TRBV7-3
cdr3_aa: CASSFRTGEDTQYF
cdr3_nt: TGTGCCAGCAGCTTCCGGACAGGGGAAGATACGCAGTATTTT

clone_size: -
j_call: TRBJ2-3
d_call: TRBD2
v_call: TRBV9
cdr3_aa: CASSQPVGGVRTDTQYF
cdr3_nt: TGTGCCAGCAGCCAGCCAGTGGGGGGGGTACGAACAGATACGCAGTATTTT

clone_size: -
j_call: TRBJ2-1
d_call: TRBD2
v_call: TRBV5-1
cdr3_aa: CASSYNPPSGVTYNEQFF
cdr3_nt: TGCGCCAGCAGCTATAACCCTCCTAGCGGGGTGACCTACAATGAGCAGTTCTTC

clone_size: -
j_call: TRBJ2-1
d_call: TRBD2
v_call: TRBV20-1
cdr3_aa: CSASPLAGDLGQFF
cdr3_nt: TGCAGTGCTAGTCCCCTAGCGGGGGACCTAGGGCAGTTCTTC

clone_size: -
j_call: TRBJ2-3
d_call: -
v_call: TRBV30
cdr3_aa: CAWSVGGFTDTQYF
cdr3_nt: TGTGCCTGGAGTGTAGGGGGATTCACAGATACGCAGTATTTT

clone_size: -
j_call: TRBJ2-1
d_call: TRBD2
v_call: TRBV7-9
cdr3_aa: CASSLAVAGDLWNEQFF
cdr3_nt: TGTGCCAGCAGCTTAGCTGTAGCGGGGGACCTTTGGAATGAGCAGTTCTTC

clone_size: -
j_call: TRBJ1-2
d_call: -
v_call: TRBV7-9
cdr3_aa: CASSPSATGIGYTF
cdr3_nt: TGTGCCAGCAGCCCAAGCGCAACAGGGATCGGCTACACCTTC

clone_size: -
j_call: TRBJ2-5
d_call: TRBD2
v_call: TRBV27
cdr3_aa: CASSYWRPLAGGLQETQYF
cdr3_nt: TGTGCCAGCAGTTATTGGCGTCCTCTCGCGGGGGGACTCCAAGAGACCCAGTACTTC

clone_size: -
j_call: TRBJ1-1
d_call: -
v_call: TRBV2
cdr3_aa: CASSEKHYTEAFF
cdr3_nt: TGTGCCAGCAGTGAGAAACATTACACTGAAGCTTTCTTT

clone_size: -
j_call: TRBJ2-3
d_call: -
v_call: TRBV7-2
cdr3_aa: CASSRPATDTQYF
cdr3_nt: TGTGCCAGCAGCCGCCCGGCCACAGATACGCAGTATTTT

clone_size: -
j_call: TRBJ2-3
d_call: TRBD2
v_call: TRBV19
cdr3_aa: CASRASGGPTDTQYF
cdr3_nt: TGTGCCAGTAGAGCGAGCGGGGGACCCACAGATACGCAGTATTTT

clone_size: once
j_call: TRBJ1-2
d_call: -
v_call: TRBV5-1
cdr3_aa: CASSLEGNTAMIGYTF
cdr3_nt: TGCGCCAGCAGCTTGGAGGGGAACACCGCTATGATAGGCTACACCTTC

clone_size: -
j_call: TRBJ2-6
d_call: TRBD1
v_call: TRBV3-1/TRBV3-2
cdr3_aa: CASSLEGQRISGANVLTF
cdr3_nt: TGTGCCAGCAGCCTTGAGGGACAGCGCATCTCTGGGGCCAACGTCCTGACTTTC

clone_size: -
j_call: TRBJ2-7
d_call: TRBD2
v_call: TRBV7-2
cdr3_aa: CASSPSGTSSYEQYF
cdr3_nt: TGTGCCAGCAGCCCGTCCGGGACTAGCTCCTACGAGCAGTACTTC

clone_size: once
j_call: TRBJ2-5
d_call: -
v_call: TRBV11-2
cdr3_aa: CASSGPETQYF
cdr3_nt: TGTGCCAGCAGCGGGCCGGAGACCCAGTACTTC

clone_size: -
j_call: TRBJ1-2
d_call: -
v_call: TRBV19
cdr3_aa: CASSIVGATGGAYGYTF
cdr3_nt: TGTGCCAGTAGTATAGTTGGGGCGACAGGAGGTGCCTATGGCTACACCTTC

clone_size: -
j_call: TRBJ1-2
d_call: -
v_call: TRBV9
cdr3_aa: CASSVGSVGQDGYTF
cdr3_nt: TGTGCCAGCAGCGTAGGGTCGGTTGGGCAGGATGGCTACACCTTC

clone_size: -
j_call: TRBJ2-5
d_call: TRBD1
v_call: TRBV5-1
cdr3_aa: CASSPMGQSQETQYF
cdr3_nt: TGCGCCAGCAGCCCGATGGGACAGAGCCAAGAGACCCAGTACTTC

clone_size: -
j_call: TRBJ1-5
d_call: -
v_call: TRBV19
cdr3_aa: CASSKDGRIQPQHF
cdr3_nt: TGTGCCAGTAGCAAGGATGGTCGGATTCAGCCCCAGCATTTT

clone_size: -
j_call: TRBJ1-2
d_call: -
v_call: TRBV5-1
cdr3_aa: CASSTDGDNYGYTF
cdr3_nt: TGCGCCAGCAGCACGGACGGGGATAACTATGGCTACACCTTC

clone_size: -
j_call: TRBJ1-1
d_call: -
v_call: TRBV30
cdr3_aa: CAWSAPPSNTEAFF
cdr3_nt: TGTGCCTGGAGCGCCCCTCCTTCGAACACTGAAGCTTTCTTT

clone_size: -
j_call: TRBJ1-2
d_call: -
v_call: TRBV18
cdr3_aa: CASSPGRDWGYTF
cdr3_nt: TGTGCCAGCTCACCAGGCCGTGATTGGGGCTACACCTTC

clone_size: -
j_call: TRBJ1-3
d_call: -
v_call: TRBV29-1
cdr3_aa: CSVEDLQGSSGNTIYF
cdr3_nt: TGCAGCGTTGAAGATCTACAGGGAAGCTCTGGAAACACCATATATTTT

clone_size: -
j_call: TRBJ2-2
d_call: -
v_call: TRBV2
cdr3_aa: CASRVQGPTGELFF
cdr3_nt: TGTGCCAGTAGGGTACAGGGCCCCACCGGGGAGCTGTTTTTT

clone_size: -
j_call: TRBJ1-5
d_call: -
v_call: TRBV4-1
cdr3_aa: CASSYRDTSNQPQHF
cdr3_nt: TGCGCCAGCAGCTACCGGGACACCAGCAATCAGCCCCAGCATTTT

clone_size: -
j_call: TRBJ2-1
d_call: TRBD2
v_call: TRBV10-1
cdr3_aa: CARSRGVLSYNEQFF
cdr3_nt: TGCGCCCGCAGCCGGGGGGTACTCTCCTACAATGAGCAGTTCTTC

clone_size: -
j_call: TRBJ2-7
d_call: -
v_call: TRBV3-1/TRBV3-2
cdr3_aa: CASSPVPLSYEQYF
cdr3_nt: TGTGCCAGCAGCCCTGTTCCTCTCTCCTACGAGCAGTACTTC

clone_size: -
j_call: TRBJ1-6
d_call: -
v_call: TRBV6-5
cdr3_aa: CASSRRARESLHF
cdr3_nt: TGTGCCAGCAGTAGACGGGCTCGGGAATCCCTCCACTTT

clone_size: -
j_call: TRBJ2-3
d_call: -
v_call: TRBV7-2
cdr3_aa: CASSLEGRGWRSGTQYF
cdr3_nt: TGTGCCAGCAGCTTAGAGGGGCGCGGGTGGCGTTCGGGTACGCAGTATTTT

clone_size: -
j_call: TRBJ1-3
d_call: -
v_call: TRBV25-1
cdr3_aa: CASSEGGGNTIYF
cdr3_nt: TGTGCCAGCAGTGAAGGCGGAGGAAACACCATATATTTT

clone_size: -
j_call: TRBJ2-1
d_call: TRBD2
v_call: TRBV13
cdr3_aa: CASSSTGTSGGPKYEQFF
cdr3_nt: TGTGCCAGCAGCTCGACCGGGACTAGCGGGGGCCCTAAATATGAGCAGTTCTTC

clone_size: -
j_call: TRBJ2-7
d_call: TRBD1
v_call: TRBV5-1
cdr3_aa: CASSRQGLAYEQYF
cdr3_nt: TGCGCCAGCAGCCGACAGGGGCTAGCCTACGAGCAGTACTTC

clone_size: -
j_call: TRBJ1-1
d_call: -
v_call: TRBV14
cdr3_aa: CASSHPPGGEGSTEAFF
cdr3_nt: TGTGCCAGCAGCCACCCTCCCGGGGGGGAGGGGAGCACTGAAGCTTTCTTT

clone_size: -
j_call: TRBJ2-1
d_call: -
v_call: TRBV9
cdr3_aa: CASSDHPAEQFF
cdr3_nt: TGTGCCAGCAGCGATCACCCCGCGGAGCAGTTCTTC

clone_size: -
j_call: TRBJ2-3
d_call: -
v_call: TRBV5-5
cdr3_aa: CASSLSETVYTDTQYF
cdr3_nt: TGTGCCAGCAGCTTGTCGGAGACCGTCTACACAGATACGCAGTATTTT

clone_size: -
j_call: TRBJ2-1
d_call: TRBD2
v_call: TRBV24-1
cdr3_aa: CATSGQTSGGFNEQFF
cdr3_nt: TGTGCCACCAGTGGTCAGACTAGCGGGGGGTTCAATGAGCAGTTCTTC